Below are 9 T cell receptor beta chains sequenced from a single sample in a study of post-analysis software for immune sequencing data. Antigen specificity for these receptors is unknown. Overall study results and limits: Relative to controls, patients had roughly five TRBV segments at higher frequency, with TRBV5-6, TRBV5-1 and TRBV20-1 among these.

Prepared TCR beta cDNA libraries contained unique molecular identifiers. From the PCR reads, TCRdb called clonotypes with MiXCR, one entry per CDR3 protein. The sample consists of approximately 570,000 distinct CDR3 sequences, around 44% of them appearing once. Input material: blood. The receptors were gathered from a girl aged 5-17 years with multiple sclerosis.

The CDR3 spells CASTSGRGYNEQFF. The CDR3 coding sequence is TGCGCCAGTACTAGCGGGAGGGGCTACAATGAGCAGTTCTTC. The chain uses TRBV4-1 and TRBJ2-1; 13 bases line up with TRBD2. V shed 9 bases and J 3 bases; nucleotides not matched to a gene: 2. CDR1 is MGHRA and CDR2 is YSYEKL in the germline V gene. The CDR3 spans 14 residues.

This clonotype was seen only once. CDR3 coding DNA: TGCAGTGCCCTAACAGGGTACGACAATGAGCAGTTCTTC. This encodes CSALTGYDNEQFF. The rearrangement joins TRBV20-1 to TRBJ2-1, with TRBD1 as a possible D gene (6 bases). Germline-derived CDR1 and CDR2 are DFQATT and SNEGSKA (reference sequence). The V end lost 6 bases, the J end lost 5 bases, and 14 bases lay between the germline ends. This CDR3 is 13 amino acids long.

The chain links TRBV14 to TRBJ2-4; possible D gene TRBD1, 6 bases. The germline V gene has CDR1 SGHDN and CDR2 FVKESK. Deletions cut 0 bases from V and 8 bases from J, with 8 bases between. The CDR3 extends over 13 amino acids. DNA of the CDR3: TGTGCCAGCAGCCAAGAAGAGGGGGACATTCAGTACTTC. This codes for CASSQEEGDIQYF.

The gene calls are TRBV5-6 and TRBJ2-3, with 7 bases aligning to TRBD1. Germline V gene lookup returns CDR1 SGHDT and CDR2 YYEEEE. This CDR3 has 14 amino acids. Losses at the gene ends were 3 bases for V and 3 bases for J; bases not matched to a gene: 4. The chain's CDR3 is CASSYGTATDTQYF. The DNA for the CDR3 is TGTGCCAGCAGCTACGGGACAGCTACAGATACGCAGTATTTT.

The J gene is TRBJ2-5, the V gene TRBV2; 9 bases agree with TRBD1. V lost 11 bases and J lost 3; bases outside the gene matches: 10. CDR1 SNHLY and CDR2 FYNNEI come from the germline V gene. CDR3 size: 14 residues. The CDR3: CAGYPTGGKETQYF. CDR3 nucleotide sequence: TGTGCCGGCTACCCAACAGGGGGCAAAGAGACCCAGTACTTC. Using reference TRBV2 and TRBJ2-5 for the parts outside the CDR3, the full variable domain is EPEVTQTPSHQVTQMGQEVILRCVPISNHLYFYWYRQILGQKVEFLVSFYNNEISEKSEIFDDQFSVERPDGSNFTLKIRSTKLEDSAMYFCAGYPTGGKETQYFGPGTRLLVL.

V gene TRBV5-6 combines with J gene TRBJ1-1; weak D call: TRBD1 (5 bases). Germline V CDR1 and CDR2: SGHDT, YYEEEE. This CDR3 spans 16 amino acids. V shed 3 bases and J shed 1 base, with 16 bases lying between them. CDR3 residues: CASSWDQARGNTEAFF. Written as DNA, the CDR3 is TGTGCCAGCAGCTGGGACCAAGCGCGAGGGAACACTGAAGCTTTCTTT.

The V and J genes are TRBV7-9 and TRBJ2-7, with D perhaps matching TRBD1 or TRBD2 (5 bases each). CDR1 and CDR2 from the germline V gene are SEHNR and FQNEAQ (reference sequence). The CDR3 loop spans 15 amino acids. The V and J ends lost 5 bases and 0 bases respectively, with 14 bases between them. DNA for the CDR3: TGTGCCAGCAGCCTAGGGACCTTACTCTCCTACGAGCAGTACTTC. Translation gives CASSLGTLLSYEQYF.

This clonotype was seen a handful of times. The chain uses TRBV20-1 and TRBJ2-3; the match to TRBD2 covers 9 bases. This CDR3 has 16 residues. The ends lost 1 base at V and 5 bases at J; junction bases unmatched: 10. Germline CDR1 DFQATT, CDR2 SNEGSKA (reference sequence). Here the CDR3 reads CSARGVASGKVDTQYF. CDR3 DNA: TGCAGTGCTAGAGGCGTGGCTAGCGGGAAAGTAGATACGCAGTATTTT.

The CDR3 nucleotides are TGCAGTGCTAAAGTCTCATGGGCGGTCGCAACTAATGAAAAACTGTTTTTT. Its protein product is CSAKVSWAVATNEKLFF. The J gene is TRBJ1-4, the V gene TRBV20-1; no clear D. CDR1 and CDR2 (germline): DFQATT, SNEGSKA (reference sequence). Trimming took 4 bases from V and 0 from J, leaving 18 bases between them. The CDR3 length is 17 residues.